This entry lists 23 T cell receptor beta chains sequenced from one sample in a study of cytomegalovirus exposure and HLA in healthy donors. Sequenced by immunoSEQ multiplex PCR; TCRdb stores in-frame clones only, minus some. The sample yields around 260,000 clones, roughly 88% seen once. The source material was PBMCs. Receptors were obtained from a woman in her twenties or thirties in good health and CMV-seronegative.

The chain recombines TRBV28 with TRBJ2-2, with no clear D. CDR1 MDHEN and CDR2 SYDVKM come from the germline V gene. The CDR3 runs 13 residues. V shed 5 bases and J shed 0 bases, with 4 bases lying between them. CDR3: CASSETNTGELFF. The CDR3 bases are TGTGCCAGCAGTGAAACGAACACCGGGGAGCTGTTTTTT. Supplemented by reference TRBV28 and TRBJ2-2, the full variable domain reads DVKVTQSSRYLVKRTGEKVFLECVQDMDHENMFWYRQDPGLGLRLIYFSYDVKMKEKGDIPEGYSVSREKKERFSLILESASTNQTSMYLCASSETNTGELFFGEGSRLTVL.

The chain is built from TRBV5-1 and TRBJ2-4; D unresolved. V lost 0 bases, J lost 0 bases, and 10 bases lay in between. CDR3 length: 16 amino acids. Germline V gene data show CDR1 as SGHRS and CDR2 as YFSETQ. The CDR3 is CASSLGQNLAKNIQYF. In DNA, the CDR3 is TGCGCCAGCAGCTTGGGGCAAAACCTAGCCAAAAACATTCAGTACTTC.

This chain joins TRBV9 and TRBJ2-7; D is undetermined. V shed 4 bases and J shed 1 base, with 12 bases lying between them. The CDR3 contains 14 residues. Germline CDR1 SGDLS, CDR2 YYNGEE. The CDR3 sequence: CASSFGGDSYEQYF. The CDR3, as DNA: TGTGCCAGCAGCTTCGGTGGGGATTCCTACGAGCAGTACTTC. Full variable domain (missing parts from reference TRBV9 and TRBJ2-7): DSGVTQTPKHLITATGQRVTLRCSPRSGDLSVYWYQQSLDQGLQFLIQYYNGEERAKGNILERFSAQQFPDLHSELNLSSLELGDSALYFCASSFGGDSYEQYFGPGTRLTVT.

The chain recombines TRBV6-1 with TRBJ2-7, with D perhaps matching TRBD1 (6 bases). The germline V and J ends were trimmed by 2 bases and 3 bases, with 11 bases remaining between them. The CDR3 covers 14 residues. CDR1 is MNHNS, CDR2 SASEGT, per germline. The chain's CDR3 is CASSEQGWGYEQYF. The CDR3 DNA reads as TGTGCCAGCAGTGAACAGGGGTGGGGCTACGAGCAGTACTTC.

The chain employs TRBV29-1 and TRBJ2-3; D may be TRBD1 or TRBD2 (5 bases each). This CDR3 has 13 amino acids. Trimming removed 3 bases at V and 1 base at J, with 8 bases between. Germline lookup yields CDR1 SQVTM and CDR2 ANQGSEA. The CDR3 region has the DNA TGCAGCGTTGAGGTGGGGGGCACAGATACGCAGTATTTT. It encodes CSVEVGGTDTQYF.

This rearrangement joins TRBV27 to TRBJ2-1; the match to TRBD2 covers 7 bases. The CDR3 spans 16 residues. Germline V gene lookup returns CDR1 MNHEY and CDR2 SMNVEV (reference sequence). V lost 6 bases, J lost 4 bases, and 12 bases stayed unmatched. For the CDR3, the DNA is TGTGCCAGCAGCTTCCAAGGCGGGAGCCGGTACAATGAGCAGTTCTTC. Amino acid sequence: CASSFQGGSRYNEQFF.

This chain connects TRBV7-9 to TRBJ1-5; D gene unclear. This CDR3 spans 12 amino acids. Trimming took 5 bases from V and 4 from J, leaving 6 bases between them. From germline, CDR1 is SEHNR and CDR2 FQNEAQ (reference sequence). The CDR3 loop reads CASSQQNQPQHF. The CDR3, as DNA: TGTGCCAGCAGCCAGCAAAATCAGCCCCAGCATTTT. Looking up the rest from reference TRBV7-9 and TRBJ1-5 gives the full variable domain: DTGVSQNPRHKITKRGQNVTFRCDPISEHNRLYWYRQTLGQGPEFLTYFQNEAQLEKSRLLSDRFSAERPKGSFSTLEIQRTEQGDSAMYLCASSQQNQPQHFGDGTRLSIL.

The V gene is TRBV9, the J gene TRBJ2-7; 7 nucleotides agree with TRBD2. The V gene's germline CDR1 is SGDLS and CDR2 YYNGEE. J gave up 0 bases and V 3 bases, and 6 bases lay outside the gene matches. The CDR3 length is 15 residues. The CDR3, as DNA: TGTGCCAGCAGCGCGACGGGAGGCGGCTCCTACGAGCAGTACTTC. It is translated as CASSATGGGSYEQYF. The whole variable domain, remainder taken from reference TRBV9 and TRBJ2-7, is DSGVTQTPKHLITATGQRVTLRCSPRSGDLSVYWYQQSLDQGLQFLIQYYNGEERAKGNILERFSAQQFPDLHSELNLSSLELGDSALYFCASSATGGGSYEQYFGPGTRLTVT.

Concerning this clone: Other nucleotide sequences from this sample produce the same CDR3. V is TRBV29-1 and J is TRBJ2-3; D unresolved. From germline, CDR1 is SQVTM and CDR2 ANQGSEA. V gave up 2 bases and J gave up 3 bases, with 3 bases separating them. The CDR3 is made up of 11 amino acids. The CDR3 DNA sequence: TGCAGCGTTGAACGGACAGATACGCAGTATTTT. This translates into CSVERTDTQYF.

The rearrangement links TRBV23-1 to TRBJ1-5, with D possibly matching TRBD1 (5 bases). TRBV23-1 is known as an ORF, though its function is uncertain. CDR3 length: 15 residues. V was pared by 7 bases and J by 0 bases, with 13 bases between. The CDR3 DNA reads as TGCGCCAGCATAAAGACAGACTATAGCAATCAGCCCCAGCATTTT. This sequence encodes CASIKTDYSNQPQHF.

J is TRBJ2-3 and V is TRBV6-5, with D uncertain. CDR3 length: 13 residues. Trimming stripped 8 bases from V and 2 bases from J, with 11 bases between. Germline V gives CDR1 MNHEY, CDR2 SVGAGI. Here the CDR3 DNA reads TGTGCCAGCTCCGAGCACAACACAGATACGCAGTATTTT. Translation: CASSEHNTDTQYF.

The chain recombines TRBV9 with TRBJ2-1; D is perhaps TRBD1 (5 bases). In germline, CDR1 is SGDLS, CDR2 YYNGEE. Trimming stripped 3 bases from V and 5 bases from J, with 9 bases between. The CDR3 consists of 13 residues. The CDR3: CASSEGVNNEQFF. The CDR3 DNA follows: TGTGCCAGCAGCGAAGGGGTGAACAATGAGCAGTTCTTC.

A note on this clone: A read error may be the cause here, since a much bigger clone is one base away. In the same sample, other DNA sequences code for this CDR3. The gene calls are TRBV7-2 and TRBJ2-2; no clear D gene. Germline CDR1 reads SGHTA; CDR2 reads FQGNSA. Trimming shortened V by 4 bases and J by 5 bases, and 8 bases separated the two germline ends. The CDR3 runs 13 residues. In nucleotides, the CDR3 is TGTGCCAGCAGCTATACATCGACCGGGGAGCTGTTTTTT. Translating gives CASSYTSTGELFF.

The chain links TRBV28 to TRBJ2-5; D gene uncertain. Germline V gene data show CDR1 as MDHEN and CDR2 as SYDVKM. This CDR3 has 13 residues. V was clipped by 2 bases and J by 2 bases, with 6 bases between them. Written as DNA, the CDR3 is TGTGCCAGCAGTTTACAGGTTCAAGAGACCCAGTACTTC. Its translation: CASSLQVQETQYF.

V is TRBV6-6 and J is TRBJ2-1; D not resolved. This CDR3 is built from 16 residues. The germline V gene encodes CDR1 MNHNY and CDR2 SVGAGI (reference sequence). V lost 4 bases and J 6 bases, leaving 19 bases between the germline ends. CDR3 in amino acids: CASSSHEMASRNEQFF. DNA of the CDR3: TGTGCCAGCAGTTCCCACGAGATGGCGAGCCGCAATGAGCAGTTCTTC.

The chain carries TRBV5-6 and TRBJ2-7, with TRBD2 matching over 7 bases. Germline CDR1 and CDR2: SGHDT and YYEEEE. This CDR3 region has 13 residues. Germline trimming cut 7 bases from V and 10 bases from J; bases unmatched to any gene: 14. For the CDR3, the DNA is TGTGCCAGCGGAATCTCAGCGGGAAATAAACAGTACTTC. Protein product: CASGISAGNKQYF.

The gene calls are TRBV11-2 and TRBJ1-1, with 7 bases identical to TRBD1. CDR1 SGHAT and CDR2 FQNNGV come from the germline V gene. CDR3 length: 16 residues. Unmatched junction bases numbered 9, after V lost 5 bases and J lost 0 bases. The CDR3 reads CASSTVDRKLNTEAFF. The CDR3 DNA is TGTGCCAGCAGCACAGTGGACAGGAAATTGAACACTGAAGCTTTCTTT.

The chain carries TRBV28 and TRBJ1-2; a weak D match, TRBD1 (5 bases). The CDR3 is 16 amino acids. Germline V CDR1 and CDR2: MDHEN, SYDVKM. Trimming stripped 7 bases from V and 4 bases from J, with 22 bases between. The CDR3 loop is CASTETGTASTYGYTF. For the CDR3, the DNA is TGTGCCAGCACAGAAACCGGGACGGCTAGCACCTATGGCTACACCTTC.

This rearrangement joins TRBV14 to TRBJ2-7, with 7 positions matching TRBD1. The V gene end was trimmed by 4 bases and the J gene end by 1 base; junction bases not matched to a gene: 7. The CDR3 sequence is 15 residues long. Germline V lookup: CDR1 SGHDN, CDR2 FVKESK. The CDR3 DNA sequence: TGTGCCAGCAGCCCGGCGATGACAGGGTCCTACGAGCAGTACTTC. Protein: CASSPAMTGSYEQYF. Drawing the rest from reference TRBV14 and TRBJ2-7, the complete variable domain is EAGVTQFPSHSVIEKGQTVTLRCDPISGHDNLYWYRRVMGKEIKFLLHFVKESKQDESGMPNNRFLAERTGGTYSTLKVQPAELEDSGVYFCASSPAMTGSYEQYFGPGTRLTVT.

V and J are TRBV13 and TRBJ2-1, with 8 bases identical to TRBD2. V gave up 2 bases and J gave up 6 bases; unmatched junction bases: 12. Germline V gene lookup returns CDR1 PRHDT and CDR2 FYEKMQ (reference sequence). There are 17 residues in the CDR3. CDR3: CASSLPPDAGGLNEQFF. CDR3 DNA sequence: TGTGCCAGCAGCTTACCCCCTGACGCGGGAGGTCTCAATGAGCAGTTCTTC.

This chain connects TRBV7-8 to TRBJ1-3; D uncertain. The ends were cut back, 5 bases at V and 4 bases at J, with 6 bases in the middle. This CDR3 comprises 12 residues. CDR1 and CDR2 (germline): SGHVS, FQNEAQ. CDR3 coding DNA: TGTGCCAGCAGCGCGGGAGGAAACACCATATATTTT. This encodes CASSAGGNTIYF. Full variable domain (missing parts from reference TRBV7-8 and TRBJ1-3): GAGVSQSPRYKVAKRGQDVALRCDPISGHVSLFWYQQALGQGPEFLTYFQNEAQLDKSGLPSDRFFAERPEGSVSTLKIQRTQQEDSAVYLCASSAGGNTIYFGEGSWLTVV.

V and J are TRBV10-2 and TRBJ1-2; possibly TRBD1 for D (5 bases). The CDR3 has 14 amino acids. Germline CDR1 reads WSHSY; CDR2 reads SAAADI. The V gene lost 6 bases and the J gene lost 5 bases, with 16 bases spanning the gap. In DNA form, the CDR3 reads TGCGCCAGCAGCACCGGGGGGTGGGGGTATGGCTACACCTTC. Translation: CASSTGGWGYGYTF.

The chain recombines TRBV28 with TRBJ2-7, with D maybe TRBD2 (6 bases). This CDR3 is 13 amino acids long. Germline V gives CDR1 MDHEN, CDR2 SYDVKM. Trimming pared 6 bases from V and 0 bases from J, leaving 9 bases between. The CDR3 nucleotides are TGTGCCAGCAGGGCTAGCGTCTCCTACGAGCAGTACTTC. It specifies CASRASVSYEQYF.